A single sample is the source of the 2 T cell receptor beta chains below, sequenced in a study of human T cells and chemical hapten exposure. Time point of the sample: patch test 2, 6 weeks after DPC sensitization. Treatment of the sample: therapeutic diphenylcyclopropenone sensitization with weekly scalp DPC. TCRdb used MiXCR to reprocess the RACE reads, holding one entry per CDR3 protein. The sample lists over 100,000 distinct CDR3 sequences; about a tenth were seen once. Sequencing used whole blood, obtained in connection with sensitization to the hapten diphenylcyclopropenone (DPC). The receptors were sampled from a middle-aged woman with alopecia areata. Some clones in this sample may be carry-over from other donors' samples.

This clonotype was detected many times. The chain couples TRBV29-1 to TRBJ1-1; TRBD1 might be the D (6 bases). Trimming stripped 5 bases from V and 1 base from J, with 11 bases between. CDR1 is SQVTM, CDR2 ANQGSEA, per germline. CDR3 length equals 13 residues. DNA of the CDR3: TGCAGCGTTCTCGACAGGAAGAACACTGAAGCTTTCTTT. Encoded protein: CSVLDRKNTEAFF.

This clonotype was seen at least ten times. V gene TRBV11-2 combines with J gene TRBJ2-2; either TRBD1 or TRBD2 may fit D (5 bases each). The CDR3 is made up of 15 amino acids. V lost 5 bases to trimming and J lost 5 bases, with 15 bases between them. Germline V gene lookup returns CDR1 SGHAT and CDR2 FQNNGV. The CDR3 spells CASSPQGPGTGELFF. CDR3 in DNA: TGTGCCAGCAGCCCCCAGGGTCCGGGGACCGGGGAGCTGTTTTTT.